The clone carrying this T cell receptor beta chain was seen only a few times. The protocol was immunoSEQ multiplex PCR, while the TCRdb copy is restricted to in-frame clones and leaves out a portion. Among 60,000 or so clones listed, around 90% were seen once. V lost 1 base and J 2 bases, leaving 12 bases between the germline ends. Germline CDR1 LNHDA, CDR2 SQIVND (reference sequence). The CDR3 runs 16 residues. This entry comes from a study of T cell changes during pregnancy in multiple sclerosis. The receptor's source is a female donor in good health, enrolled as a control in a pregnancy study. The J gene is TRBJ2-1, the V gene TRBV19; D perhaps matches TRBD2 (7 bases). The starting material was peripheral blood, obtained in the second trimester of pregnancy. The CDR3, as DNA: TGTGCCAGTAGTATAGGGGCGGGGGCCACCTACAATGAGCAGTTCTTC. Translated: CASSIGAGATYNEQFF.